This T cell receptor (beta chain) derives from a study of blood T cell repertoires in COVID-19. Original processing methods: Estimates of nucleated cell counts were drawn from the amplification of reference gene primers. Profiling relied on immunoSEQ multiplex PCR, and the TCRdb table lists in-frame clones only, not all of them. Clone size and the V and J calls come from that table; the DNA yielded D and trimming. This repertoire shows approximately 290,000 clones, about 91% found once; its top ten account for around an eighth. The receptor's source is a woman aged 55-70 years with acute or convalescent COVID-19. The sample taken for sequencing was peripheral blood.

CDR3 residues: CASSLEGATYGYTF. The CDR3 nucleotides are TGTGCCAGCAGTCTTGAGGGGGCCACATATGGCTACACCTTC. The rearrangement joins TRBV6-5 to TRBJ1-2; 7 bases fit TRBD1. The CDR3 runs to 14 residues. CDR1 and CDR2 from the germline V gene are MNHEY and SVGAGI. The J segment lost 5 bases and the V segment lost 5 bases, leaving 8 bases of the junction unmatched.